The 31 T cell receptor beta chains reported below all come from one sample, sequenced in a study of T cell responses to AZD1222 COVID-19 vaccine. Clones were sequenced by immunoSEQ multiplex PCR, and TCRdb holds only the in-frame ones, with some missing. The sample includes about 120,000 clones, approximately 87% of them seen just once. This specimen was peripheral blood, taken on day 0 of AZD1222 vaccination. The source is an adult in good health.

The chain is built from TRBV27 and TRBJ1-5; a possible D gene is TRBD1 (5 bases). Germline assignment: CDR1 MNHEY and CDR2 SMNVEV (reference sequence). Trimming pared 4 bases from V and 5 bases from J, leaving 18 bases between. This CDR3 spans 16 amino acids. The chain's CDR3 is CASSSRGRYLHQPQHF. The CDR3, as DNA: TGTGCCAGCAGTTCCCGGGGCCGCTACCTCCATCAGCCCCAGCATTTT.

The V gene is TRBV9, the J gene TRBJ2-5; TRBD2 aligns across 15 bases. Germline V CDR1 and CDR2: SGDLS, YYNGEE. Trimming took 4 bases from V and 6 from J; bases not matched to a gene: 4. The CDR3 contains 15 residues. Here the CDR3 reads CASSPGTSGRQTQYF. CDR3 DNA sequence: TGTGCCAGCAGCCCCGGGACTAGCGGGAGGCAGACCCAGTACTTC.

This clone showed up just a few times. V usage is TRBV29-1 and J usage is TRBJ2-7; TRBD1 or TRBD2 may be the D gene (5 bases each). With 3 bases removed from V and 0 bases from J, the gap between germline ends came to 15 bases. Germline V lookup: CDR1 SQVTM, CDR2 ANQGSEA. The CDR3 extends over 15 amino acids. In DNA form, the CDR3 reads TGCAGCGTTGAGCACCGGGGCAGGGTCTCCTACGAGCAGTACTTC. Translation gives CSVEHRGRVSYEQYF.

This sequence joins TRBV19 and TRBJ1-2; TRBD1 matches 8 bases. J lost 8 bases, V lost 5 bases, and 13 bases had no gene match. This CDR3 has 15 residues. Germline V gene data show CDR1 as LNHDA and CDR2 as SQIVND (reference sequence). CDR3 region: CASSPTGGRLNGYTF. The CDR3 bases are TGTGCCAGTAGTCCCACAGGGGGGCGGCTTAACGGCTACACCTTC.

This clone was detected once. The chain combines TRBV2 with TRBJ1-5; 9 bases fit TRBD1. CDR1 and CDR2 (germline): SNHLY, FYNNEI. The CDR3 consists of 15 residues. The J segment lost 4 bases and the V segment lost 8 bases, leaving 9 bases of the junction unmatched. The CDR3 loop reads CASEGDREVNQPQHF. In DNA, the CDR3 is TGTGCCAGCGAGGGGGACAGGGAGGTGAATCAGCCCCAGCATTTT.

On this clone itself: The same CDR3 can be traced to other DNA sequences in this sample. The V call is TRBV9, the J call TRBJ1-1; no reliable D call. The CDR3 has 13 amino acids. Germline V CDR1 and CDR2: SGDLS, YYNGEE. Trimming left V 0 bases short and J 0 bases short, with 3 bases between. CDR3: CASSVEVNTEAFF. For the CDR3, the DNA is TGTGCCAGCAGCGTAGAGGTGAACACTGAAGCTTTCTTT.

This chain connects TRBV25-1 to TRBJ2-5, with unresolved D. Germline CDR1 is MGHDK and CDR2 is SYGVNS. This CDR3 has 13 residues. The V gene lost 6 bases and the J gene lost 1 base, with 9 bases spanning the gap. The CDR3 DNA sequence: TGTGCCAGCAGCCTGATAGCCCAAGAGACCCAGTACTTC. Translating it yields CASSLIAQETQYF.

The chain couples TRBV4-2 to TRBJ1-3; tentatively, D is TRBD1 (5 bases). The germline V and J ends were trimmed by 0 bases and 10 bases, with 13 bases remaining between them. From germline, CDR1 is LGHNA and CDR2 YNFKEQ. The CDR3 loop spans 14 amino acids. The CDR3 nucleotides read TGTGCCAGCAGCCAAGATCTCGGGGAGGGGACCATATATTTT. This codes for CASSQDLGEGTIYF.

This chain connects TRBV5-1 to TRBJ2-1; tentative D call: TRBD1 (5 bases). The CDR3 is 15 amino acids. Between the trimmed V and J ends, which lost 0 bases and 5 bases, there was a span of 12 bases. Germline V gene data show CDR1 as SGHRS and CDR2 as YFSETQ. This CDR3 reads CASSLGGLGDNEQFF. CDR3 bases: TGCGCCAGCAGCTTGGGGGGCCTTGGGGACAATGAGCAGTTCTTC.

The V and J genes are TRBV7-9 and TRBJ2-7, with D perhaps TRBD1 (6 bases). The CDR3 runs 14 residues. V was cut by 5 bases and J by 0 bases, with 11 bases left in between. Germline loops: CDR1 SEHNR, CDR2 FQNEAQ (reference sequence). CDR3 region: CASSPRQASYEQYF. CDR3 sequence (DNA): TGTGCCAGCAGCCCGCGACAGGCCTCCTACGAGCAGTACTTC.

The rearrangement joins TRBV4-3 to TRBJ1-2; 7 bases are a match to TRBD1. V was pared by 1 base and J by 6 bases, with 14 bases of the junction left unmatched. The V gene's germline CDR1 is LGHNA and CDR2 YSLEER. This CDR3 contains 17 residues. The CDR3 nucleotides are TGCGCCAGCAGCCAAGGGGGCGGAGGGGGCGAGGGAGATGGCTACACCTTC. Translation: CASSQGGGGGEGDGYTF.

The gene calls are TRBV5-1 and TRBJ1-2; possibly TRBD1 for D (6 bases). CDR3 length equals 14 residues. V was pared by 1 base and J by 7 bases, with 14 bases between. From germline, CDR1 is SGHRS and CDR2 YFSETQ. CDR3 amino acids: CASSLRPGGSGYTF. CDR3 DNA sequence: TGCGCCAGCAGCTTGAGGCCCGGGGGCTCTGGCTACACCTTC.

The CDR3 loop reads CASSLVQSRAGEYF. CDR3 DNA: TGTGCCAGCAGCTTGGTCCAGAGCCGGGCCGGGGAGTATTTT. J is TRBJ2-3 and V is TRBV5-8, with a weak D call TRBD2 (5 bases). The CDR3 has 14 amino acids. Per germline, CDR1 SGHTS and CDR2 YDEGEE. Trimming stripped 0 bases from V and 13 bases from J, with 18 bases between.

V usage is TRBV6-2 or TRBV6-3 and J usage is TRBJ1-1, with D uncertain. V was cut by 4 bases and J by 3 bases, with 9 bases left in between. This CDR3 is built from 13 residues. Germline lookup yields CDR1 MNHEY and CDR2 SVGEGT. The CDR3 sequence is CASSSRGYTEAFF. CDR3 DNA sequence: TGTGCCAGCAGTTCCCGGGGTTACACTGAAGCTTTCTTT.

The chain uses TRBV19 and TRBJ2-3, with unresolved D. The CDR3 spans 13 residues. Germline V lookup: CDR1 LNHDA, CDR2 SQIVND (reference sequence). The V end lost 1 base, the J end lost 6 bases, and 8 bases lay between the germline ends. The CDR3 is CASSIASGDTQYF. CDR3 sequence (DNA): TGTGCCAGTAGTATAGCCAGTGGGGATACGCAGTATTTT.

The chain joins TRBV19 to TRBJ2-3; TRBD2 aligns across 10 bases. There are 14 residues in the CDR3. From germline, CDR1 is LNHDA and CDR2 SQIVND (reference sequence). V gave up 6 bases and J gave up 6 bases; unmatched junction bases: 6. CDR3 residues: CASRTAGGPDTQYF. The CDR3 nucleotides read TGTGCCAGTAGGACAGCGGGGGGGCCCGATACGCAGTATTTT. Filled out from reference TRBV19 and TRBJ2-3, the complete variable domain reads DGGITQSPKYLFRKEGQNVTLSCEQNLNHDAMYWYRQDPGQGLRLIYYSQIVNDFQKGDIAEGYSVSREKKESFPLTVTSAQKNPTAFYLCASRTAGGPDTQYFGPGTRLTVL.

CDR3 amino acids: CASSYSRGDQPQHF. CDR3 DNA: TGTGCCAGCAGTTACTCGAGAGGGGATCAGCCCCAGCATTTT. V gene TRBV6-5 combines with J gene TRBJ1-5, with D tentatively TRBD1 (5 bases). The germline V gene encodes CDR1 MNHEY and CDR2 SVGAGI. V lost 0 bases to trimming and J lost 5 bases, with 8 bases between them. There are 14 residues in the CDR3.

V is TRBV2 and J is TRBJ1-5; no definite D call. V lost 5 bases, J lost 5 bases, and 4 bases lay in between. The V gene's germline CDR1 is SNHLY and CDR2 FYNNEI. This CDR3 is built from 11 residues. The CDR3 protein is CASSLDQPQHF. The CDR3 DNA follows: TGTGCCAGCAGTCTTGATCAGCCCCAGCATTTT.

This clone was found once. The CDR3 here is CASSQGSGETQYF. CDR3 bases: TGTGCCAGCAGCCAAGGCTCAGGGGAGACCCAGTACTTC. The V call is TRBV7-9, the J call TRBJ2-5; maybe TRBD1 (5 bases). Trimming took off 5 bases at V and 5 bases at J, with 12 bases between the two ends. The CDR3 is made up of 13 amino acids. Germline V gene sequence: CDR1 SEHNR, CDR2 FQNEAQ (reference sequence). The full variable domain, its missing parts supplied by reference TRBV7-9 and TRBJ2-5, is DTGVSQNPRHKITKRGQNVTFRCDPISEHNRLYWYRQTLGQGPEFLTYFQNEAQLEKSRLLSDRFSAERPKGSFSTLEIQRTEQGDSAMYLCASSQGSGETQYFGPGTRLLVL.

The chain combines TRBV3-1 (or the pseudogene TRBV3-2) with TRBJ2-1; possible D gene TRBD2, 6 bases. Germline values: CDR1 LGHDT, CDR2 YNNKEL (reference sequence). Trimming took off 0 bases at V and 5 bases at J, with 14 bases between the two ends. This CDR3 has 16 amino acids. The CDR3, as DNA: TGTGCCAGCAGCCAAGATTGGGGCGGGGCCCACAATGAGCAGTTCTTC. It yields the protein CASSQDWGGAHNEQFF.

The rearrangement joins TRBV7-3 to TRBJ2-6, with D unclear. CDR1 is SGHTA, CDR2 FQGTGA, per germline. This CDR3 has 17 residues. Trimming stripped 5 bases from V and 0 bases from J, with 14 bases between. The CDR3 protein is CASSPSLSSSGANVLTF. The CDR3 nucleotides are TGTGCCAGCAGCCCCAGCTTATCGAGCTCTGGGGCCAACGTCCTGACTTTC.

This sequence joins TRBV5-1 and TRBJ1-1; D remains unclear. The germline gives CDR1 SGHRS, CDR2 YFSETQ. The CDR3 extends over 13 amino acids. V was clipped by 5 bases and J by 7 bases, with 15 bases between them. The CDR3 coding sequence is TGCGCCAGCAGGGATGGACGGCCCAATGAAGCTTTCTTT. Translation gives CASRDGRPNEAFF.

The chain uses TRBV25-1 and TRBJ1-1; no clear D. Trimming pared 1 base from V and 8 bases from J, leaving 20 bases between. The germline CDR1 and CDR2 sequences are MGHDK and SYGVNS. The CDR3 has 16 amino acids. DNA for the CDR3: TGTGCCAGCAGTGAATTTGTCGGGCAGACGGTATCAGAAGCTTTCTTT. Protein: CASSEFVGQTVSEAFF.

The chain has TRBV28 and TRBJ2-7, with D tentatively TRBD1 or TRBD2 (8 bases each). Germline CDR1 MDHEN, CDR2 SYDVKM. V was trimmed by 7 bases and J by 1 base, leaving 17 bases between them. The CDR3 consists of 15 residues. CDR3 nucleotide sequence: TGTGCCAGCACCCCAGGGGGCGGGGGGTCCTACGAGCAGTACTTC. As protein: CASTPGGGGSYEQYF.

This clone was detected once. The rearrangement uses TRBV4-2 and TRBJ1-6; the match to TRBD1 covers 8 bases. The CDR3 has 15 amino acids. CDR1 LGHNA and CDR2 YNFKEQ come from the germline V gene. V shed 0 bases and J 9 bases; nucleotides not matched to a gene: 4. The DNA of the CDR3 is TGTGCCAGCAGCCAAGAAAGACAGGGGAGTTCACCCCTCCACTTT. Translation gives CASSQERQGSSPLHF.

CDR3 nucleotides: TGTGCCAGCAGTTACGCACAGGGGGGATCGAGTCAGCCCCAGCATTTT. It codes for CASSYAQGGSSQPQHF. V and J are TRBV6-5 and TRBJ1-5, with 8 bases that match TRBD1. The CDR3 sequence is 16 residues long. J gave up 6 bases and V 2 bases, and 9 bases lay outside the gene matches. Germline values: CDR1 MNHEY, CDR2 SVGAGI.

This clone was found once. The chain employs TRBV7-6 and TRBJ1-4; the match to TRBD1 covers 10 bases. The CDR3 contains 15 residues. Germline CDR1 SGHVS, CDR2 FNYEAQ. V lost 5 bases and J lost 8; bases outside the gene matches: 8. This CDR3 is CASSTRQGAKEKLFF. CDR3 nucleotide sequence: TGTGCCAGCAGCACCAGACAGGGGGCAAAGGAAAAACTGTTTTTT.

V gene TRBV10-1 combines with J gene TRBJ1-1; tentatively, D is TRBD1 (6 bases). Germline V gene lookup returns CDR1 WNHNN and CDR2 SYGVQD (reference sequence). V was trimmed by 6 bases and J by 1 base, leaving 12 bases between them. The CDR3 loop spans 14 amino acids. CDR3 sequence reads: CASRAGTTNTEAFF. The CDR3 region has the DNA TGCGCCAGCAGGGCCGGGACAACGAACACTGAAGCTTTCTTT.

The J gene is TRBJ1-1, the V gene TRBV27, with TRBD1 matching over 9 bases. Trimming removed 5 bases from V and 2 bases from J; junction bases left unmatched: 9. The CDR3 runs to 16 residues. Germline V gives CDR1 MNHEY, CDR2 SMNVEV (reference sequence). The CDR3 here is CASSLGTGTLNTEAFF. The CDR3 nucleotides are TGTGCCAGCAGTCTCGGGACAGGGACCCTCAACACTGAAGCTTTCTTT.

The CDR3: CASSSPSYEQYF. The CDR3 DNA is TGTGCCAGTAGTTCCCCCTCCTACGAGCAGTACTTC. The gene calls are TRBV19 and TRBJ2-7; D is unresolved. The V gene's germline CDR1 is LNHDA and CDR2 SQIVND (reference sequence). Trimming left V 5 bases short and J 0 bases short, with 5 bases between. This CDR3 region has 12 residues.

The chain recombines TRBV29-1 with TRBJ1-4; D is unresolved. V was cut by 3 bases and J by 6 bases, with 5 bases left in between. The CDR3 spans 11 residues. Germline CDR1 SQVTM, CDR2 ANQGSEA. The CDR3 region is CSVDRDEKLFF. CDR3 coding DNA: TGCAGCGTTGACCGGGATGAAAAACTGTTTTTT.